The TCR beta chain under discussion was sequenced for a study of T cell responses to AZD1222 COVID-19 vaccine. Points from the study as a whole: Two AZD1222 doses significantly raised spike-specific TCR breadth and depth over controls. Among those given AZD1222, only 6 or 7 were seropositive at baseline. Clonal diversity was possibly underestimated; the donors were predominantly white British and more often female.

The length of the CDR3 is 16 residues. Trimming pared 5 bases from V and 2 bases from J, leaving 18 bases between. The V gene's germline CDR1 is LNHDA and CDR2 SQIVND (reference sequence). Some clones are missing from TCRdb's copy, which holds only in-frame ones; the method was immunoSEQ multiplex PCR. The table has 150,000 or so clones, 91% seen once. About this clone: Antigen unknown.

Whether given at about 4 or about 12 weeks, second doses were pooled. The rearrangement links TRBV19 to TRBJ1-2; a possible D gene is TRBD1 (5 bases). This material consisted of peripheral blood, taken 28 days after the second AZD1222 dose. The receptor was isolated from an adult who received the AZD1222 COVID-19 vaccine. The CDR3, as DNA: TGTGCCAGTAGTCCGCCTTTAAGGACATTGAACTATGGCTACACCTTC. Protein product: CASSPPLRTLNYGYTF.